One sample yielded the 14 T cell receptor beta chains listed below, sequenced in a study of blood T cell repertoires in COVID-19. Generated by immunoSEQ multiplex PCR, the TCRdb table keeps only in-frame clones and is missing some. The data hold under 150,000 clones, with roughly 81% observed a single time. Source material: peripheral blood. The origin of the receptors is a human donor in a cohort sampled during active COVID-19.

This clone was counted once. V and J are TRBV29-1 and TRBJ1-2; no clear D gene. CDR1 is SQVTM, CDR2 ANQGSEA, per germline. Trimming pared 7 bases from V and 2 bases from J, leaving 14 bases between. The CDR3 loop spans 13 amino acids. The CDR3 DNA is TGCAGCGCCCAGGAGGACTTAAACTATGGCTACACCTTC. It specifies CSAQEDLNYGYTF.

This clone was recorded only once. The chain links TRBV5-1 to TRBJ2-1; TRBD2 matches 11 bases. The germline V gene has CDR1 SGHRS and CDR2 YFSETQ. The junction had 10 bases not matched to a gene; V was cut back by 4 bases and J by 7 bases. CDR3 length: 16 amino acids. This CDR3 reads CASSPRASGGTNEQFF. The CDR3 DNA reads TGCGCCAGCAGCCCGCGGGCTAGCGGGGGGACGAATGAGCAGTTCTTC.

The CDR3 DNA is TGTGCCAGCAACGAGCGGGGGGGCGGGTACAATGAGCAGTTCTTC. Protein sequence: CASNERGGGYNEQFF. The J gene is TRBJ2-1, the V gene TRBV6-6; 10 bases fit TRBD2. The ends lost 7 bases at V and 4 bases at J; junction bases unmatched: 7. This CDR3 is built from 15 residues. CDR1 is MNHNY, CDR2 SVGAGI, per germline (reference sequence).

The chain uses TRBV9 and TRBJ1-6; 8 bases map to TRBD1. Germline V gene sequence: CDR1 SGDLS, CDR2 YYNGEE. Trimming took 3 bases from V and 8 from J; bases not matched to a gene: 4. CDR3 length equals 14 residues. The DNA for the CDR3 is TGTGCCAGCAGCGATACAGGGGGGCATTCACCCCTCCACTTT. Its protein product is CASSDTGGHSPLHF.

The chain has TRBV20-1 and TRBJ1-2; D possibly corresponds to TRBD1 (6 bases). CDR3 size: 14 residues. Deletions cut 3 bases from V and 7 bases from J, with 18 bases between. Germline V CDR1 and CDR2: DFQATT, SNEGSKA (reference sequence). The CDR3 sequence is CSASRGARFSGYTF. The CDR3 DNA reads TGCAGTGCTAGTCGGGGGGCGCGTTTTAGTGGCTACACCTTC.

The gene calls are TRBV3-1 (or the pseudogene TRBV3-2) and TRBJ1-4, with 8 bases identical to TRBD1. Germline trimming cut 4 bases from V and 6 bases from J; bases unmatched to any gene: 7. The CDR3 runs 15 residues. Germline V gene sequence: CDR1 LGHDT, CDR2 YNNKEL (reference sequence). The CDR3 DNA reads as TGTGCCAGCAGCCTCAGGACAGGGTATGATGAAAAACTGTTTTTT. This codes for CASSLRTGYDEKLFF.

The chain joins TRBV7-2 to TRBJ2-2, with 9 bases fitting TRBD1. The CDR3 totals 14 residues. V shed 5 bases, J shed 3 bases, and the junction held 1 base outside the gene matches. Germline assignment: CDR1 SGHTA and CDR2 FQGNSA. The CDR3 is CASSRDRDTGELFF. The CDR3 coding sequence is TGTGCCAGCAGCCGGGACAGGGACACCGGGGAGCTGTTTTTT.

This sequence joins TRBV5-4 and TRBJ1-2; maybe TRBD1 (6 bases). This CDR3 is built from 18 residues. CDR1 is SGHNT and CDR2 is YYREEE in the germline V gene (reference sequence). The V and J ends lost 3 bases and 5 bases respectively, with 26 bases between them. CDR3 DNA: TGTGCCAGCAGCTCGGCGACAGGCCCGAGAAACATACCTTATGGCTACACCTTC. Translated, it gives CASSSATGPRNIPYGYTF.

V gene TRBV4-1 combines with J gene TRBJ2-4; perhaps TRBD1 as D (5 bases). V lost 3 bases and J lost 6, with 15 bases in between. The germline V gene has CDR1 MGHRA and CDR2 YSYEKL. The CDR3 has 15 amino acids. The CDR3 nucleotides read TGCGCCAGCAGCCAGGAAAACAGGAACCTAAACATTCAGTACTTC. Protein product: CASSQENRNLNIQYF.

The chain combines TRBV5-1 with TRBJ2-1; 8 bases line up with TRBD2. The J segment lost 0 bases and the V segment lost 0 bases, leaving 5 bases of the junction unmatched. Per germline, CDR1 SGHRS and CDR2 YFSETQ. The length of the CDR3 is 17 residues. The CDR3 region has the DNA TGCGCCAGCAGCTTGGTTAGCGGGGTGAGCTCCTACAATGAGCAGTTCTTC. It translates to CASSLVSGVSSYNEQFF. Combining the CDR3 with reference TRBV5-1 and TRBJ2-1 gives the whole variable domain KAGVTQTPRYLIKTRGQQVTLSCSPISGHRSVSWYQQTPGQGLQFLFEYFSETQRNKGNFPGRFSGRQFSNSRSEMNVSTLELGDSALYLCASSLVSGVSSYNEQFFGPGTRLTVL.

The V and J genes are TRBV11-3 and TRBJ2-1; TRBD2 agrees at 9 bases. Trimming took 1 base from V and 3 from J; bases not matched to a gene: 1. CDR1 is SGHNT and CDR2 is YENEEA in the germline V gene. The CDR3 totals 15 residues. CDR3 protein: CASSLGSGGYNEQFF. The CDR3 coding sequence is TGTGCCAGCAGCTTAGGTAGCGGGGGCTACAATGAGCAGTTCTTC. The complete variable domain, with remaining parts taken from reference TRBV11-3 and TRBJ2-1, reads EAGVVQSPRYKIIEKKQPVAFWCNPISGHNTLYWYLQNLGQGPELLIRYENEEAVDDSQLPKDRFSAERLKGVDSTLKIQPAELGDSAVYLCASSLGSGGYNEQFFGPGTRLTVL.

V gene TRBV6-5 combines with J gene TRBJ1-5; TRBD1 is a possible D gene (5 bases). The CDR3 length is 13 residues. Per germline, CDR1 MNHEY and CDR2 SVGAGI. The ends were cut back, 7 bases at V and 3 bases at J, with 10 bases in the middle. CDR3 in DNA: TGTGCCAGCATGGCGGGGCACAATCAGCCCCAGCATTTT. This translates into CASMAGHNQPQHF.

V and J are TRBV4-1 and TRBJ2-3, with D maybe TRBD1 (6 bases). The CDR3 extends over 15 amino acids. Per the germline V gene, CDR1 is MGHRA and CDR2 is YSYEKL. Trimming removed 2 bases at V and 4 bases at J, with 13 bases between. CDR3 amino acids: CASSQSTGWADTQYF. The CDR3 nucleotides read TGCGCCAGCAGCCAAAGCACAGGGTGGGCAGATACGCAGTATTTT.

This rearrangement joins TRBV20-1 to TRBJ2-3; the D gene is possibly TRBD2 (5 bases). V gave up 3 bases and J gave up 5 bases, with 9 bases separating them. Germline loops: CDR1 DFQATT, CDR2 SNEGSKA (reference sequence). The CDR3 has 12 residues. The CDR3, as DNA: TGCAGTGCTAGTCCCGGAGGAGATACGCAGTATTTT. It codes for CSASPGGDTQYF.